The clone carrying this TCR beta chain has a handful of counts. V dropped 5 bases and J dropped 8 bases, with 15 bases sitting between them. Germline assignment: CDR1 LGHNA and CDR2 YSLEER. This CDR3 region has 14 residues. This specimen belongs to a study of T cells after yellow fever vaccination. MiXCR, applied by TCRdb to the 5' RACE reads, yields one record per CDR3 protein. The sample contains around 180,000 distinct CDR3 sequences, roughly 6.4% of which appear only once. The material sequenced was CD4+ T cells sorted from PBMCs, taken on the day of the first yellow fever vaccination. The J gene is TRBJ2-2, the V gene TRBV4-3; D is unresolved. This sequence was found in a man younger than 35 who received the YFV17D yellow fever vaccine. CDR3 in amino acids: CASSLLLGAGELFF. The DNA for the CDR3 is TGCGCCAGCAGCTTATTGCTGGGTGCGGGGGAGCTGTTTTTT.